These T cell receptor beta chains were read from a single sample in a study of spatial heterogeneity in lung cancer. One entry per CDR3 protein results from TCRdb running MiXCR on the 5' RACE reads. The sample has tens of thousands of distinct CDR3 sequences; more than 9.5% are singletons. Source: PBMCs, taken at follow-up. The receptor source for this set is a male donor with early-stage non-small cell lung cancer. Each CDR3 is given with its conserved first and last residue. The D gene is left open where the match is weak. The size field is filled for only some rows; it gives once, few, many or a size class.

TGTGCCACCATGGGGGCGGACTACGAGCAGTACTTC CATMGADYEQYF - TRBJ2-7 TRBV24-1 -
TGTGCCAGCAGCCCGGGGGGGACTTCTACCTACGAGCAGTACTTC CASSPGGTSTYEQYF TRBD2 TRBJ2-7 TRBV7-2 -
TGCAGCGTTGAAGGAGGGTCTGGGGCCAACGTCCTGACTTTC CSVEGGSGANVLTF - TRBJ2-6 TRBV29-1 many
TGCAGTGCTAGTAGGGTTGTACCCTACGAGCAGTACTTC CSASRVVPYEQYF - TRBJ2-7 TRBV20-1 few
TGTGCCAGCAGTGAAGCCCCAGAGTACACCGGGGAGCTGTTTTTT CASSEAPEYTGELFF - TRBJ2-2 TRBV2 few
TGTGCCAGCAGTCGGAGCGGGGGTACAGATACGCAGTATTTT CASSRSGGTDTQYF TRBD2 TRBJ2-3 TRBV7-9 many
TGTGCCAGCAGCTTAGGGTCGCGGGGGGGCCTCGATGAGCAGTTCTTC CASSLGSRGGLDEQFF TRBD2 TRBJ2-1 TRBV11-3 many
TGTGCCAGCAGCGCCCGGGGGGGCCCTGGAGAGACCCAGTACTTC CASSARGGPGETQYF TRBD2 TRBJ2-5 TRBV9 few
TGCAGCGTTGCCCCGAACACCGGGGAGCTGTTTTTT CSVAPNTGELFF - TRBJ2-2 TRBV29-1 -
TGCAGCGTTGAAGATAGAGCTTCTGGAAACACCATATATTTT CSVEDRASGNTIYF - TRBJ1-3 TRBV29-1 -